Shown below are 30 T cell receptor beta chains from a single sample sequenced in a study of chemoradiotherapy in HPV16-positive cancers. The repertoire was sequenced with immunoSEQ multiplex PCR; TCRdb's copy has only in-frame clones and lacks some. The sample has about 35,000 clones; roughly 90% are singletons. The starting material was blood, obtained from a patient who underwent chemoradiotherapy. Source of these receptors: a human donor with HPV-associated anogenital cancer.

The chain has TRBV7-2 and TRBJ2-3; D remains unclear. The germline V and J ends were trimmed by 1 base and 0 bases, with 8 bases remaining between them. This CDR3 contains 15 residues. From germline, CDR1 is SGHTA and CDR2 FQGNSA. CDR3 sequence: CASSLVATSTDTQYF. The CDR3 DNA is TGTGCCAGCAGCTTAGTAGCTACTAGCACAGATACGCAGTATTTT.

CDR3 sequence reads: CASSVAGGHNEQFF. CDR3 DNA sequence: TGTGCCAGCAGTGTAGCGGGGGGGCACAATGAGCAGTTCTTC. The chain recombines TRBV6-4 with TRBJ2-1; 11 positions agree with TRBD2. This CDR3 contains 14 residues. Germline V gives CDR1 MRHNA, CDR2 SNTAGT. The junction had 1 base not matched to a gene; V was cut back by 4 bases and J by 5 bases.

This chain joins TRBV7-8 and TRBJ2-2, with D unresolved. From germline, CDR1 is SGHVS and CDR2 FQNEAQ. V was pared by 1 base and J by 7 bases, with 10 bases between. This CDR3 region has 14 residues. For the CDR3, the DNA is TGTGCCAGCAGCTTAGGGGGATACAACGGGGAGCTGTTTTTT. Translated, it gives CASSLGGYNGELFF.

Only one count was recorded for this clone. The chain is built from TRBV6-4 and TRBJ1-5, with D unclear. The V gene's germline CDR1 is MRHNA and CDR2 SNTAGT. This CDR3 is built from 9 residues. The CDR3 sequence: CVSSQPQHF. CDR3 bases: TGTGTCTCAAGTCAGCCCCAGCATTTT.

This clone was seen just once. The rearrangement uses TRBV2 and TRBJ2-7; D is uncertain. The germline V and J ends were trimmed by 6 bases and 2 bases, with 11 bases remaining between them. Germline V gene lookup returns CDR1 SNHLY and CDR2 FYNNEI. This CDR3 spans 13 amino acids. CDR3 in DNA: TGTGCCAGCAGGAGAGACGGCCCCTACGAGCAGTACTTC. It specifies CASRRDGPYEQYF.

The chain joins TRBV29-1 to TRBJ1-5, with D possibly TRBD1 on 6 matching bases. Looked up from germline, CDR1 is SQVTM and CDR2 is ANQGSEA. This CDR3 has 13 amino acids. V was shortened by 7 bases and J by 4 bases, with 14 bases between the two germline ends. This CDR3 is CSGHRAINQPQHF. The CDR3 DNA reads TGCAGCGGGCACAGGGCTATTAATCAGCCCCAGCATTTT.

The V call is TRBV30, the J call TRBJ1-6, with 7 bases fitting TRBD1. Germline V gene sequence: CDR1 GTSNPN, CDR2 SVGIG (reference sequence). This CDR3 contains 15 residues. J gave up 10 bases and V 5 bases, and 14 bases lay outside the gene matches. CDR3 nucleotide sequence: TGTGCCTGGCGCCCTGGTGGGGCAGGGGGGTCACCCCTCCACTTT. This codes for CAWRPGGAGGSPLHF.

The CDR3 DNA sequence: TGTGCCAGCTCACTACGCCAGGGACAGGGGGGCGAAAAACTGTTTTTT. Amino acid sequence: CASSLRQGQGGEKLFF. The rearrangement links TRBV2 to TRBJ1-4, with 11 bases fitting TRBD1. In germline, CDR1 is SNHLY, CDR2 FYNNEI. The CDR3 length is 16 residues. V trimming: 8 bases; J trimming: 8 bases; junction bases outside the gene matches: 13.

The table lists this clone with a count of one. The chain joins TRBV4-2 to TRBJ2-6; the D gene is possibly TRBD2 (5 bases). CDR1 LGHNA and CDR2 YNFKEQ come from the germline V gene. The CDR3 is 18 residues long. V lost 5 bases and J lost 0, with 17 bases in between. For the CDR3, the DNA is TGTGCCAGCAGCTACACGACGGGGAAAGGCTCTGGGGCCAACGTCCTGACTTTC. It translates to CASSYTTGKGSGANVLTF.

V and J are TRBV7-2 and TRBJ1-1; D is perhaps TRBD1 (6 bases). The germline V gene has CDR1 SGHTA and CDR2 FQGNSA. The CDR3 has 14 amino acids. Trimming pared 5 bases from V and 4 bases from J, leaving 14 bases between. DNA for the CDR3: TGTGCCAGCAGCGCCAGGGGCCTGGGCACTGAAGCTTTCTTT. Encoded protein: CASSARGLGTEAFF. Combining the CDR3 with reference TRBV7-2 and TRBJ1-1 gives the whole variable domain GAGVSQSPSNKVTEKGKDVELRCDPISGHTALYWYRQSLGQGLEFLIYFQGNSAPDKSGLPSDRFSAERTGGSVSTLTIQRTQQEDSAVYLCASSARGLGTEAFFGQGTRLTVV.

This clone was seen a single time. V usage is TRBV7-9 and J usage is TRBJ1-3; D call uncertain. Germline loops: CDR1 SEHNR, CDR2 FQNEAQ (reference sequence). This CDR3 region has 15 residues. The ends were cut back, 5 bases at V and 2 bases at J, with 13 bases in the middle. The CDR3 DNA sequence: TGTGCCAGCAGCCTTCTTGGGGTTACTGGAAACACCATATATTTT. Its translation is CASSLLGVTGNTIYF.

This chain uses TRBV9 with TRBJ1-5, with D tentatively TRBD1 (5 bases). The CDR3 is 16 residues long. The V end was cut by 3 bases, the J end by 2 bases, with 15 bases between. Germline values: CDR1 SGDLS, CDR2 YYNGEE. The CDR3 coding sequence is TGTGCCAGCAGCGAGGGGCCAGGGAGGGGCAATCAGCCCCAGCATTTT. Amino acid sequence: CASSEGPGRGNQPQHF.

CDR3 sequence: CATSRDRSSNYGYTF. In nucleotides, the CDR3 is TGTGCCACCAGCAGAGATCGGTCGAGTAACTATGGCTACACCTTC. The J gene is TRBJ1-2, the V gene TRBV15, with no clear D. Trimming removed 0 bases from V and 1 base from J, with 9 bases in between. CDR1 LNHNV and CDR2 YYDKDF come from the germline V gene (reference sequence). CDR3 length: 15 residues.

The genes are TRBV5-1 and TRBJ1-4; D is perhaps TRBD1 (5 bases). Germline CDR1 SGHRS, CDR2 YFSETQ. Trimming pared 2 bases from V and 4 bases from J, leaving 15 bases between. The CDR3 length is 16 residues. The CDR3 here is CASSFGAVGGNEKLFF. For the CDR3, the DNA is TGCGCCAGCAGCTTTGGCGCCGTGGGGGGTAATGAAAAACTGTTTTTT.

The CDR3 nucleotides are TGTGCCAGCAGCTTAAGGTCTAGGGACACTGAAGCTTTCTTT. Translated, it gives CASSLRSRDTEAFF. The gene calls are TRBV7-2 and TRBJ1-1, with D unclear. The length of the CDR3 is 14 residues. V was trimmed by 2 bases and J by 3 bases, leaving 10 bases between them. Germline V gene sequence: CDR1 SGHTA, CDR2 FQGNSA.

J is TRBJ2-2 and V is TRBV29-1; 9 bases agree with TRBD1. The CDR3 sequence is 14 residues long. With V trimmed by 4 bases and J by 3 bases, 3 bases remained unmatched. Germline V gene sequence: CDR1 SQVTM, CDR2 ANQGSEA. CDR3 nucleotide sequence: TGCAGCGTTGCCGGGACAGGGTACACCGGGGAGCTGTTTTTT. Translated: CSVAGTGYTGELFF.

The chain has TRBV5-8 and TRBJ1-2; tentative D call: TRBD1 (5 bases). The CDR3 has 15 amino acids. Trimming took off 1 base at V and 4 bases at J, with 14 bases between the two ends. Germline lookup yields CDR1 SGHTS and CDR2 YDEGEE. The chain's CDR3 is CASSLWSGRGYGYTF. The CDR3 region has the DNA TGTGCCAGCAGCTTGTGGTCTGGAAGGGGCTATGGCTACACCTTC.

The chain couples TRBV14 to TRBJ1-1, with a weak D call TRBD1 (5 bases). The ends were cut back, 2 bases at V and 11 bases at J, with 9 bases in the middle. The CDR3 extends over 11 amino acids. CDR1 is SGHDN, CDR2 FVKESK, per germline. As DNA, the CDR3 is TGTGCCAGCAGCCAATACGGGGCGGCTTTCTTT. Translating gives CASSQYGAAFF.

Written as DNA, the CDR3 is TGTGCCAGCAGCCTACGACCGGGCCTTGAAGCTTTCTTT. Amino acids: CASSLRPGLEAFF. J is TRBJ1-1 and V is TRBV7-9, with D hard to call. The CDR3 has 13 residues. The germline V gene has CDR1 SEHNR and CDR2 FQNEAQ (reference sequence). Trimming cost V 5 bases and J 7 bases, with 14 bases left between them.

This chain joins TRBV18 and TRBJ2-7; D is uncertain. CDR3 length: 11 residues. V was trimmed by 4 bases and J by 3 bases, leaving 4 bases between them. Germline CDR1 KGHSH, CDR2 LQKENI. The CDR3 DNA sequence: TGTGCCAGCTCACTGGACTACGAGCAGTACTTC. It encodes CASSLDYEQYF.

This clone came up once. The chain recombines TRBV4-3 with TRBJ1-2; 7 positions match TRBD1. V trimming: 0 bases; J trimming: 8 bases; junction bases outside the gene matches: 9. Germline lookup yields CDR1 LGHNA and CDR2 YSLEER. The CDR3 totals 15 residues. CDR3 in amino acids: CASSQEVSRTGGYTF. For the CDR3, the DNA is TGCGCCAGCAGCCAAGAAGTTAGTAGGACAGGAGGCTACACCTTC.

This clone has only one observation. This sequence joins TRBV28 and TRBJ1-1; tentative D call: TRBD1 (6 bases). From germline, CDR1 is MDHEN and CDR2 SYDVKM. The V end was cut by 10 bases, the J end by 13 bases, with 22 bases between. This CDR3 is built from 12 residues. CDR3 sequence reads: CATSNSPGVGFF. CDR3 DNA sequence: TGTGCCACTTCCAATTCCCCAGGGGTCGGTTTCTTT.

V is TRBV6-5 and J is TRBJ1-1; tentative D call: TRBD1 (5 bases). CDR1 and CDR2 (germline): MNHEY, SVGAGI. This CDR3 comprises 14 residues. The V and J ends lost 0 bases and 6 bases respectively, with 11 bases between them. This CDR3 is CASSYSQGWAEAFF. The CDR3 DNA reads as TGTGCCAGCAGTTACTCCCAGGGTTGGGCTGAAGCTTTCTTT.

The chain has TRBV6-1 and TRBJ2-7; D gene uncertain. CDR1 and CDR2 (germline): MNHNS, SASEGT. Trimming left V 1 base short and J 0 bases short, with 7 bases between. CDR3 length equals 14 residues. The CDR3 sequence is CASSEGPGSYEQYF. CDR3 sequence (DNA): TGTGCCAGCAGTGAAGGGCCCGGCTCCTACGAGCAGTACTTC.

The CDR3 loop is CASSGGRGTPRATNTEAFF. For the CDR3, the DNA is TGTGCCAGCAGTGGGGGCCGAGGGACACCCCGTGCGACGAACACTGAAGCTTTCTTT. The gene calls are TRBV2 and TRBJ1-1; D possibly corresponds to TRBD1 (6 bases). V shed 4 bases and J shed 1 base, with 25 bases lying between them. Germline V gene lookup returns CDR1 SNHLY and CDR2 FYNNEI. This CDR3 has 19 residues.

CDR3 in amino acids: CASSSISVTGELFF. CDR3 sequence (DNA): TGTGCCAGCAGCTCCATATCAGTGACCGGGGAGCTGTTTTTT. The chain is built from TRBV7-8 and TRBJ2-2; D call uncertain. Germline assignment: CDR1 SGHVS and CDR2 FQNEAQ. The CDR3 sequence is 14 residues long. Deletions cut 4 bases from V and 5 bases from J, with 11 bases between.

The V and J genes are TRBV5-1 and TRBJ1-1; D uncertain. Per germline, CDR1 SGHRS and CDR2 YFSETQ. The CDR3 runs 14 residues. V dropped 0 bases and J dropped 2 bases, with 8 bases sitting between them. CDR3 coding DNA: TGCGCCAGCAGCTTGGCCAGATACAACACTGAAGCTTTCTTT. It translates to CASSLARYNTEAFF.

The V and J genes are TRBV30 and TRBJ2-7; D is perhaps TRBD1 (6 bases). Germline V CDR1 and CDR2: GTSNPN, SVGIG (reference sequence). Trimming cost V 0 bases and J 5 bases, with 11 bases left between them. This CDR3 region has 13 residues. CDR3 amino acids: CAWSVREGDEQYF. The DNA of the CDR3 is TGTGCCTGGAGTGTACGTGAGGGGGACGAGCAGTACTTC. The variable domain in full, completed from reference TRBV30 and TRBJ2-7, reads SQTIHQWPATLVQPVGSPLSLECTVEGTSNPNLYWYRQAAGRGLQLLFYSVGIGQISSEVPQNLSASRPQDRQFILSSKKLLLSDSGFYLCAWSVREGDEQYFGPGTRLTVT.

The table lists this clone with a few counts. The chain is built from TRBV9 and TRBJ1-2; D perhaps matches TRBD1 (5 bases). Between the trimmed V and J ends, which lost 0 bases and 9 bases, there was a span of 12 bases. Germline values: CDR1 SGDLS, CDR2 YYNGEE. CDR3 length: 13 residues. CDR3 region: CASSVGGGPSYTF. The CDR3 bases are TGTGCCAGCAGCGTAGGGGGCGGTCCCAGCTACACCTTC.

The CDR3 region has the DNA TGTGCCAGTCCGCCAGGGCAGGGGGTTAAGGCGTCCTACAATGAGCAGTTCTTC. Its protein product is CASPPGQGVKASYNEQFF. The gene calls are TRBV2 and TRBJ2-1; 7 bases match TRBD1. The V and J ends lost 9 bases and 1 base, in that order; junction bases with no gene match: 18. Looked up from germline, CDR1 is SNHLY and CDR2 is FYNNEI. The CDR3 is made up of 18 amino acids.